Listed below are T cell receptor beta chains from one sample, sequenced in a study of siplizumab effects on memory and regulatory T cells. Antigens for these TCRs are unknown. The method was immunoSEQ multiplex PCR; TCRdb's version includes in-frame clones alone and lacks a portion of them. The table records more than 12,000 clones, roughly 40% of them present only once. Sequencing was done on a sample of CFSE-low (dividing) CD4+ T cells sorted from an allogeneic mixed lymphocyte reaction. Receptors originate from a human donor in good health; the cells came from an allogeneic mixed lymphocyte reaction. Some clones in this sample may be carry-over from other donors' samples. Each CDR3 is given with its conserved first and last residue. The D gene is left open where the match is weak. Where a row states a size, it is once, few, many or the class of an expanded clone; other rows omit it.

>15|TRBV18|TRBJ1-2|.|TRBD1
CASSPYGTGEYGYTF
TGTGCCAGCTCACCATACGGGACAGGGGAATATGGCTACACCTTC
>15|TRBV27|TRBJ1-1|.|.
CASSSRRQPNTEAFF
TGTGCCAGCAGTTCACGCAGACAGCCCAACACTGAAGCTTTCTTT
>16|TRBV19|TRBJ2-6|many|.
CASSIHRGSGANVLTF
TGTGCCAGTAGTATCCATAGGGGTTCTGGGGCCAACGTCCTGACTTTC
>15|TRBV7-9|TRBJ2-7|.|TRBD2
CASSTTSGSTYEQYF
TGTGCCAGCAGCACGACTAGCGGGAGTACCTACGAGCAGTACTTC
>17|TRBV18|TRBJ2-7|medium-sized|TRBD2
CASSPATSGGRSYEQYF
TGTGCCAGCTCACCCGCTACTAGCGGAGGTAGGTCCTACGAGCAGTACTTC
>16|TRBV15|TRBJ2-7|.|TRBD2
CATSRDRLAGASEQYF
TGTGCCACCAGCAGAGATCGGCTAGCGGGAGCTAGCGAGCAGTACTTC
>15|TRBV7-2|TRBJ2-7|.|.
CASTALAGSFYEQYF
TGTGCCAGCACCGCTTTGGCGGGATCCTTCTACGAGCAGTACTTC
>16|TRBV5-4|TRBJ2-7|.|.
CASSPDYLRSTYEQYF
TGTGCCAGCAGCCCCGATTACCTGAGGTCCACCTACGAGCAGTACTTC
>14|TRBV6-5|TRBJ2-7|.|.
CASRATPSSYEQYF
TGTGCCAGCAGGGCCACTCCCAGCTCCTACGAGCAGTACTTC
>18|TRBV11-2|TRBJ2-7|few|TRBD1
CASSLAGTVPVGPYEQYF
TGTGCCAGCAGCTTAGCAGGGACAGTCCCTGTAGGCCCCTACGAGCAGTACTTC
>16|TRBV7-8|TRBJ1-2|.|.
CASSLRGGTQHYGYTF
TGTGCCAGCAGCCTTAGGGGGGGGACCCAGCACTATGGCTACACCTTC
>16|TRBV28|TRBJ1-2|.|TRBD1
CASSLPGQGSSYGYTF
TGTGCCAGCAGTTTACCCGGACAGGGAAGTAGCTATGGCTACACCTTC
>14|TRBV6-1|TRBJ1-4|few|.
CASKQQLWDEKLFF
TGTGCCAGCAAACAACAACTCTGGGATGAAAAACTGTTTTTT
>14|TRBV7-2|TRBJ2-1|.|TRBD1
CASSLTGFINEQFF
TGTGCCAGCAGCTTGACAGGGTTCATCAATGAGCAGTTCTTC
>15|TRBV5-4|TRBJ1-2|.|TRBD1
CASRQQGATLSGYTF
TGTGCCAGCAGGCAACAGGGGGCGACCCTGAGTGGCTACACCTTC
>17|TRBV19|TRBJ2-2|.|TRBD1
CASSLNRRDRGREELFF
TGTGCCAGTAGTTTAAACCGCCGGGACAGGGGGCGCGAGGAGCTGTTTTTT
>15|TRBV7-3|TRBJ2-7|once|TRBD1
CASSLSPDRAYEQYF
TGTGCCAGCAGCTTAAGTCCGGACAGGGCTTACGAGCAGTACTTC
>14|TRBV5-4|TRBJ2-5|.|.
CASSPLRSAETQYF
TGTGCCAGCAGCCCCCTTAGGAGCGCGGAGACCCAGTACTTC
>11|TRBV7-9|TRBJ2-7|few|.
CASSLTNEQYF
TGTGCCAGCAGCTTAACGAACGAGCAGTACTTC
>16|TRBV27|TRBJ1-1|.|.
CASSNSRTASNTEAFF
TGTGCCAGCAGTAACTCCCGGACAGCCTCAAACACTGAAGCTTTCTTT
>12|TRBV5-5|TRBJ2-7|.|.
CASSLVGNEQYF
TGTGCCAGCAGCTTAGTCGGTAACGAGCAGTACTTC
>18|TRBV4-1|TRBJ2-1|.|TRBD2
CASSQELAGDPTYNEQFF
TGCGCCAGCAGCCAAGAGTTAGCGGGAGATCCAACCTACAATGAGCAGTTCTTC
>15|TRBV6-1|TRBJ2-3|.|.
CASRRQRSSTDTQYF
TGTGCCAGCAGGAGACAGCGCTCTAGCACAGATACGCAGTATTTT
>15|TRBV14|TRBJ2-3|once|.
CASSQRRQNTDTQYF
TGTGCCAGCAGCCAAAGGAGACAAAACACAGATACGCAGTATTTT
>13|TRBV19|TRBJ1-2|.|TRBD1
CASSMGQPRGYTF
TGTGCCAGTAGTATGGGACAGCCGAGGGGCTACACCTTC
>14|TRBV28|TRBJ2-1|.|TRBD1
CASSLSRQGLEQFF
TGTGCCAGCAGTTTATCCCGACAGGGCCTTGAGCAGTTCTTC
>13|TRBV6-5|TRBJ1-2|.|TRBD1
CASSGTGEYGYTF
TGTGCCAGCAGTGGAACAGGGGAGTATGGCTACACCTTC
>12|TRBV7-6|TRBJ2-1|few|.
CASSLRPTEQFF
TGTGCCAGCAGCTTAAGGCCCACCGAGCAGTTCTTC
>16|TRBV28|TRBJ2-2|.|.
CASSGRTALRAGELFF
TGTGCCAGCAGTGGGAGGACAGCTTTGAGGGCCGGGGAGCTGTTTTTT
>15|TRBV21-1|TRBJ1-5|.|.
CASSKKHRGGQPQHF
TGTGCCAGCAGCAAAAAGCACAGGGGAGGACAGCCCCAGCATTTT
>15|TRBV6-6|TRBJ2-5|.|TRBD2
CASSSTGTSGTGEYF
TGTGCCAGCAGTTCTACCGGGACTAGCGGGACTGGTGAATACTTC
>18|TRBV4-1|TRBJ2-1|.|TRBD2
CASSQPSGTSGMFNEQFF
TGCGCCAGCAGCCAACCCTCTGGGACTAGCGGGATGTTCAATGAGCAGTTCTTC
>14|TRBV19|TRBJ1-1|.|TRBD1
CASNPTGMNTEAFF
TGTGCCAGTAACCCGACAGGGATGAACACTGAAGCTTTCTTT
>14|TRBV5-1|TRBJ1-2|few|.
CASSLDWENYGYTF
TGCGCCAGCAGCTTGGATTGGGAAAACTATGGCTACACCTTC
>11|TRBV7-9|TRBJ2-1|few|.
CASSLVLAGVF
TGTGCCAGCAGCTTAGTCCTAGCTGGAGTCTTC
>16|TRBV2|TRBJ2-3|.|TRBD2
CASSVAGGLHSDTQYF
TGTGCCAGCAGTGTAGCGGGAGGGCTTCATTCAGATACGCAGTATTTT
>12|TRBV7-2|TRBJ1-1|once|.
CASSFSDTEAFF
TGTGCCAGCAGCTTTAGCGACACTGAAGCTTTCTTT
>15|TRBV7-3|TRBJ2-1|.|.
CASSFGVGKNNEQFF
TGTGCCAGCAGCTTTGGAGTGGGTAAGAACAATGAGCAGTTCTTC
>13|TRBV18|TRBJ1-1|few|.
CASSVQGNTEAFF
TGTGCCAGCTCAGTACAGGGGAACACTGAAGCTTTCTTT
>18|TRBV7-2|TRBJ2-1|.|TRBD2
CASSLVIPSGTLDNEQFF
TGTGCCAGCAGCTTAGTCATCCCTAGCGGGACCCTCGACAATGAGCAGTTCTTC
>15|TRBV7-6|TRBJ2-7|.|.
CASSPIGAPSTEQYF
TGTGCCAGCAGCCCTATAGGGGCACCGTCTACCGAGCAGTACTTC
>14|TRBV6-5|TRBJ2-7|.|TRBD2
CASRRKREGYEQYF
TGTGCCAGCAGGCGAAAGCGGGAGGGCTACGAGCAGTACTTC
>13|TRBV19|TRBJ1-2|many|.
CASSVDRKDGYTF
TGTGCCAGTAGTGTGGACCGCAAAGATGGCTACACCTTC
>14|TRBV7-9|TRBJ2-7|many|TRBD1
CASSLGTGAYEQYF
TGTGCCAGCAGCTTAGGGACAGGGGCCTACGAGCAGTACTTC
>14|TRBV6-1|TRBJ2-7|.|.
CASSATPSSYEQYF
TGTGCCAGCAGTGCCACTCCCAGCTCCTACGAGCAGTACTTC
>18|TRBV5-4|TRBJ2-5|.|TRBD1
CASSDPAVATGGKETQYF
TGTGCCAGCAGCGACCCGGCGGTTGCTACAGGGGGCAAGGAGACCCAGTACTTC